The entry below describes one T cell receptor beta chain. Its antigen remains unknown. Per the germline V gene, CDR1 is SGHNT and CDR2 is YYREEE (reference sequence). With 2 bases clipped from V and 8 bases from J, the junction kept 10 bases outside the gene matches. The CDR3 runs to 16 residues. The data were obtained in a study of beta chain features in type 1 diabetes. Populations obtained by sorting all exceeded 95% purity. Whole-study findings and limits: Significant though moderate, a shortening of TCRB CDR3s appeared in all four CD4+ subsets of Type 1 diabetes patients. Within patients, naive, central memory and Treg TCRB repertoires seemed more similar than within healthy donors. PCR could preferentially amplify shorter templates, alike in patients and controls.

The investigators reverse transcribed all of the isolated RNA, so they sequenced expressed TCRB transcripts. Using immunoSEQ multiplex PCR, the repertoire was profiled, and TCRdb retains in-frame clones only, with some absent. There are 550,000 to 850,000 clones in the sample; 13% occur only once, and roughly 0.022% lies in the top ten. Sample: naive CD4+ T cells from blood. This chain joins TRBV5-4 and TRBJ2-1, with TRBD2 identical over 10 bases. This clonotype was obtained from a young man with type 1 diabetes. The CDR3 DNA reads as TGTGCCAGCAGCTTTCTGGCGAGCGGGGGGGCGGATGAGCAGTTCTTC. Protein sequence: CASSFLASGGADEQFF.